The sequence of this T cell receptor (beta chain) was determined in a study of cytomegalovirus exposure and HLA in healthy donors. PCR involved 60 Vbeta and 13 Jbeta primers. Assay: immunoSEQ multiplex PCR; the TCRdb copy retains only in-frame clones and omits some. The table has 100,000 to 140,000 clones, about 72% seen once; the top ten hold about 2%. The study, taken as a whole, reports: Later analysis associated a missense DCLRE1C variant with TCR beta V- and J-gene trimming. Analyzed later, most CMV-associated TCR beta chains appeared HLA-restricted. In vitro testing confirmed a few CMV-associated chains as specific for CMV antigens.

Looked up from germline, CDR1 is SGDLS and CDR2 is YYNGEE. The V and J ends lost 4 bases and 5 bases, in that order; junction bases with no gene match: 5. The CDR3 has 15 amino acids. As regards this clone: The antigen is unknown.

The V call is TRBV9, the J call TRBJ2-5, with 13 positions matching TRBD2. The clonotype originates from a man younger than 35 in good health and CMV-seronegative. Sample: PBMCs. The CDR3 DNA is TGTGCCAGCAGCACGGGACTAGCGGGGCGGGAGACCCAGTACTTC. Its protein is CASSTGLAGRETQYF.